The T cell receptor beta chain described here comes from a study of Graves' ophthalmopathy and Graves' hyperthyroidism. Per the germline V gene, CDR1 is DFQATT and CDR2 is SNEGSKA (reference sequence). The CDR3 extends over 12 amino acids. Researchers took RNA transcripts and amplified TCR beta CDR3 regions from them. An initial RT-PCR round employing HTBI primers preceded a second-round multiplex PCR. TCRdb itself ran the multiplex PCR reads through MiXCR, one entry per CDR3 protein. The table has under 800,000 distinct CDR3 sequences, about 20% seen once. Study-wide results and limits: The majority of expanded thyroid clonotypes above 0.001 frequency also occurred in blood.

Diagnostic conclusions were grounded in clinical symptoms, serum thyroxine, TRAb, thyroid ultrasound and orbital computed tomography. This clonotype was seen at least ten times. The antigen remains unidentified. One junction end disagrees with the germline gene, perhaps due to a read error. Material for sequencing was peripheral blood. This sequence originates from a woman aged 18-29 years with stable Graves' hyperthyroidism. Some clones in this sample may be carry-over from other donors' samples. The genes are TRBV20-1 and TRBJ2-7; no clear D. As DNA, the CDR3 is TGCAGTGCTAGAGGGGAATCCTACGAACAGTACTTC. The encoded protein is CSARGESYEQYF.